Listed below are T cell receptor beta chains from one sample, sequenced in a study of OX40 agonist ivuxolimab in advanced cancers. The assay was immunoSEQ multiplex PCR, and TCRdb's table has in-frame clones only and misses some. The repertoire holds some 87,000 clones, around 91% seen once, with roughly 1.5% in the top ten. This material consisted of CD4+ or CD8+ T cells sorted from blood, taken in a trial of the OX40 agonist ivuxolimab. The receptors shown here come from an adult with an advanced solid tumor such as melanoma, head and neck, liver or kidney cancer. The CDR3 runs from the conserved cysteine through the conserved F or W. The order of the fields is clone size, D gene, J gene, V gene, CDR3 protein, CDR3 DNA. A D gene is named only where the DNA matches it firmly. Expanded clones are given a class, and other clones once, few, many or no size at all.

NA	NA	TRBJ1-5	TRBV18	CASSPGQGDQPQHF	TGTGCCAGCTCACCGGGGCAGGGCGATCAGCCCCAGCATTTT
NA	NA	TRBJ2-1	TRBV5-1	CASSLSGGTSYNEQFF	TGCGCCAGCAGCTTGTCCGGAGGGACCTCCTACAATGAGCAGTTCTTC
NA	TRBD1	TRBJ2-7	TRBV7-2	CASSLGPPGQGYEQYF	TGTGCCAGCAGCTTAGGACCTCCGGGACAGGGCTACGAGCAGTACTTC
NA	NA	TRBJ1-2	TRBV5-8	CASSLEPFNGAKYGYTF	TGTGCCAGCAGCTTGGAACCCTTTAACGGGGCGAAATATGGCTACACCTTC
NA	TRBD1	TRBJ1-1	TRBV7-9	CASSPKVLGQRLTEAFF	TGTGCCAGCAGCCCTAAGGTTTTGGGACAGAGGCTCACTGAAGCTTTCTTT
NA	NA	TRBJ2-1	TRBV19	CASRPGTWNEQFF	TGTGCCAGTAGACCAGGGACGTGGAATGAGCAGTTCTTC
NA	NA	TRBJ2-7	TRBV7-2	CASSPRTGNYEQYF	TGTGCCAGCAGCCCCCGGACTGGGAACTACGAGCAGTACTTC
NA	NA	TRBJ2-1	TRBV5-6	CASTDSFEQFF	TGTGCCAGCACCGACAGTTTTGAGCAGTTCTTC
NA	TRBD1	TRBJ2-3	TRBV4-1	CASSQEMPQGGMSTQYF	TGCGCCAGCAGCCAAGAAATGCCACAGGGGGGTATGTCTACGCAGTATTTT
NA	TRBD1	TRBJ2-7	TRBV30	CAWSITGGHEQYF	TGTGCCTGGAGTATAACAGGGGGCCACGAGCAGTACTTC
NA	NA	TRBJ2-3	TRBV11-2	CASSFPAGADTQYF	TGTGCCAGCAGCTTCCCAGCGGGCGCAGATACGCAGTATTTT
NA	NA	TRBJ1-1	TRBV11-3	CASSLDLEAFF	TGTGCCAGCAGCTTAGACCTTGAAGCTTTCTTT
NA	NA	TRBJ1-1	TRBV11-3	CASSPIWSPNTEAFF	TGTGCCAGCAGCCCAATCTGGTCCCCGAACACTGAAGCTTTCTTT
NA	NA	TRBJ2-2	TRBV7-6	CASSLAQGANTGELFF	TGTGCCAGCAGCTTAGCGCAAGGGGCGAACACCGGGGAGCTGTTTTTT
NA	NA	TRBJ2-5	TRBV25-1	CASSEPGPHREAQYF	TGTGCCAGCAGTGAACCTGGGCCCCACCGAGAGGCCCAGTACTTC
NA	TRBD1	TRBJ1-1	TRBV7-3	CASSLYLGGAGTEAFF	TGTGCCAGCAGCTTGTATCTAGGGGGCGCCGGCACTGAAGCTTTCTTT
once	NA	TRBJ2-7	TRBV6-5	CASSTVDRAYEQYF	TGTGCCAGCAGTACCGTAGATAGAGCTTACGAGCAGTACTTC
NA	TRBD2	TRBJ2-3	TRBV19	CASSLAGREDTQYF	TGTGCCAGTTCTCTAGCGGGCAGGGAGGATACGCAGTATTTT
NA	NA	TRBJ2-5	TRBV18	CASKMGGQETQYF	TGTGCCAGTAAGATGGGGGGTCAAGAGACCCAGTACTTC
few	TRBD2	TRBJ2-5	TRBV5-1	CASRASGGAGGLETQYF	TGCGCCAGCAGAGCCTCGGGAGGGGCGGGAGGCTTGGAGACCCAGTACTTC
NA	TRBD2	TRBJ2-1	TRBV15	CATSRGSGRAGNEQFF	TGTGCCACCAGCCGGGGGAGCGGGAGGGCCGGTAATGAGCAGTTCTTC
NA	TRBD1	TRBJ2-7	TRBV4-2	CASSSTGGNSYEQYF	TGTGCCAGCAGTTCAACAGGGGGAAACTCCTACGAGCAGTACTTC
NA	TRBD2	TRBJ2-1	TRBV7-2	CASSSTLAGVREQFF	TGTGCCAGCAGCTCTACGCTAGCGGGAGTGAGGGAGCAGTTCTTC
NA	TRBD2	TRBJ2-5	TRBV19	CASSMTRASGTETQYF	TGCGCCAGTAGTATGACCCGCGCTAGCGGGACGGAGACCCAGTACTTC
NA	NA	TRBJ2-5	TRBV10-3	CAISDKDETQYF	TGTGCCATCAGTGATAAGGATGAGACCCAGTACTTC
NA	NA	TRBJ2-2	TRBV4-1	CASSQRREWTGELFF	TGCGCCAGCAGCCAAAGGAGGGAGTGGACCGGGGAGCTGTTTTTT
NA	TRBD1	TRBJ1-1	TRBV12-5	CASGLGQGGNTEAFF	TGTGCTAGTGGTCTCGGACAGGGCGGGAACACTGAAGCTTTCTTT
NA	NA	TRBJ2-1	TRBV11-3	CASSLPTEGTNEQFF	TGTGCCAGCAGCTTGCCCACTGAAGGTACCAATGAGCAGTTCTTC
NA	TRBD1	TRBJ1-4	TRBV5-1	CASSLGDRDGEKLFF	TGCGCCAGCAGCTTGGGGGACAGGGATGGGGAAAAACTGTTTTTT
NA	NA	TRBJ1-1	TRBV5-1	CASSLGLGGVNTEAFF	TGCGCCAGCAGCCTTGGATTAGGGGGGGTGAACACTGAAGCTTTCTTT
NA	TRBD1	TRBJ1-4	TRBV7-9	CASSLSSGGSEKLFF	TGTGCCAGCAGCTTATCGTCAGGGGGCTCAGAAAAACTGTTTTTT
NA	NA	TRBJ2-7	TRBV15	CATSRDQISSYEQYF	TGTGCCACCAGCAGAGACCAAATTAGCTCCTACGAGCAGTACTTC
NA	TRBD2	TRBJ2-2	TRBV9	CASSPGLAGATGELFF	TGTGCCAGCAGCCCTGGACTAGCGGGAGCCACCGGGGAGCTGTTTTTT
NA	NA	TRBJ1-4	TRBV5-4	CASSLGLGNEKLFF	TGTGCCAGCAGCTTGGGGCTGGGTAATGAAAAACTGTTTTTT
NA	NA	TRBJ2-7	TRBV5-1	CASSSPGSSYEQYF	TGCGCCAGCAGCTCCCCAGGGAGCTCCTACGAGCAGTACTTC
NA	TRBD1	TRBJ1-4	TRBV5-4	CASSPRATGGSEKLFF	TGTGCCAGCAGCCCCCGCGCTACAGGGGGGTCTGAAAAACTGTTTTTT
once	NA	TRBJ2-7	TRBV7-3	CASSFCLGLLYEQYF	TGTGCCAGCAGCTTTTGTTTGGGATTGCTCTACGAGCAGTACTTC
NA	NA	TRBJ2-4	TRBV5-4	CASSAQGRDAKNIQYF	TGTGCCAGCAGCGCCCAGGGGCGGGACGCCAAAAACATTCAGTACTTC
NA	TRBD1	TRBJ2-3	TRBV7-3	CASSLRLTGPGTDTQYF	TGTGCCAGCAGCTTAAGGTTGACAGGGCCGGGCACAGATACGCAGTATTTT
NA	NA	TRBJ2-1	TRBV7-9	CASSLRFIAATYNEQFF	TGTGCCAGCAGCCTGAGGTTTATAGCGGCTACCTACAATGAGCAGTTCTTC
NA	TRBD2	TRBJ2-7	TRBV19	CASTKTSGSSYEQYF	TGTGCCAGTACCAAGACTAGCGGGAGCTCCTACGAGCAGTACTTC
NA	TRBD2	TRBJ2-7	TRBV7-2	CASSPGNGAGETEQYF	TGTGCCAGCAGCCCAGGAAACGGCGCGGGAGAAACCGAGCAGTACTTC
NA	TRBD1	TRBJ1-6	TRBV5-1	CASSTGQGGLVPLHF	TGCGCCAGCAGCACAGGACAGGGCGGCTTGGTACCCCTCCACTTT
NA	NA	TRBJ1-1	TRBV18	CASSPGQGTEAFF	TGTGCCAGCTCACCTGGTCAGGGCACTGAAGCTTTCTTT
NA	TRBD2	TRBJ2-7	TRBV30	CARMLLADPSEQYF	TGTGCCCGAATGTTGCTAGCGGACCCCTCCGAGCAGTACTTC
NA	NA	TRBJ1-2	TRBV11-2	CASSLVNRAYGYTF	TGTGCCAGCAGCTTGGTAAACAGGGCCTATGGCTACACCTTC
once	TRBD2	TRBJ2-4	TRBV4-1	CASSPTSGRVVAKNIQYF	TGCGCCAGCAGCCCTACTAGCGGGAGAGTGGTAGCCAAAAACATTCAGTACTTC
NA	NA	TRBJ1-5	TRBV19	CASSSRNQPQHF	TGTGCCAGTAGCAGCAGAAATCAGCCCCAGCATTTT
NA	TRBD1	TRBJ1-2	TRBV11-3	CASSAQGIAYGYTF	TGTGCCAGCAGCGCACAGGGGATAGCCTATGGCTACACCTTC
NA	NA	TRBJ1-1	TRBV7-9	CASRRLTGKNTEAFF	TGTGCCAGCAGGCGCCTTACAGGGAAGAACACTGAAGCTTTCTTT
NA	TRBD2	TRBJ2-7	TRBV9	CASSVALLASGRGEQYF	TGTGCCAGCAGCGTAGCTTTGTTGGCTAGCGGGAGGGGGGAGCAGTACTTC
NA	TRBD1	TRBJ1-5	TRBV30	CAWSSGQGAFYQPQHF	TGTGCCTGGAGTTCGGGACAGGGGGCTTTCTATCAGCCCCAGCATTTT
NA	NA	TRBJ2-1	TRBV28	CASSPLGGGAYNEQFF	TGTGCCAGCAGTCCTTTGGGAGGCGGAGCCTACAATGAGCAGTTCTTC
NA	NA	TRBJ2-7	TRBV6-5	CASSAHPRNSYEQYF	TGTGCCAGCAGTGCCCACCCGAGGAACTCCTACGAGCAGTACTTC
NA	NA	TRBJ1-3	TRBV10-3	CAISDSGQTIISGNTIYF	TGTGCCATCAGTGACTCAGGACAGACCATAATCTCTGGAAACACCATATATTTT
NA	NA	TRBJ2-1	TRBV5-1	CASSLDGTPGTNRQFF	TGCGCCAGCAGCTTGGACGGGACACCCGGTACGAATCGGCAGTTCTTC
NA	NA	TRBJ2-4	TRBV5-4	CASSAPVGTKNIQYF	TGTGCCAGCAGCGCCCCAGTGGGAACCAAAAACATTCAGTACTTC
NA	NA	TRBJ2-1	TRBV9	CASSVTGTYNEQFF	TGTGCCAGCAGCGTGACAGGAACCTACAATGAGCAGTTCTTC
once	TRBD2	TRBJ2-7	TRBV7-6	CASTLLAGAGEQYF	TGTGCCAGCACCCTCCTAGCGGGAGCTGGAGAGCAGTACTTC